A selection of T cell receptor beta chains follows, all from one sample in a study of Ad26.COV2.S vaccination and SARS-CoV-2 variants. Profiling relied on immunoSEQ multiplex PCR, and the TCRdb table lists in-frame clones only, not all of them. The sample lists about 280,000 clones, about 89% occurring once. This specimen consisted of peripheral blood, obtained in a trial of Ad26.COV2.S vaccine versus placebo. These receptors came from a person between 18 and 59 years old who received the Ad26.COV2.S COVID-19 vaccine or a placebo. CDR3s include the opening cysteine and the closing phenylalanine or tryptophan. The D gene is left open where the match is weak. Expanded clones get a size class; other rows say once, few or many, or leave the size out.

length,J,size,D,V,CDR3,DNA
12,TRBJ1-1,once,-,TRBV2,CANLKVNTEAFF,TGTGCCAACCTTAAAGTGAACACTGAAGCTTTCTTT
13,TRBJ2-1,-,-,TRBV27,CASSLLTANEQFF,TGTGCCAGCAGTTTACTGACAGCCAATGAGCAGTTCTTC
14,TRBJ2-1,many,-,TRBV7-3,CASSSYRGHNEQFF,TGTGCCAGCAGCTCCTACCGGGGGCACAATGAGCAGTTCTTC
17,TRBJ1-6,-,-,TRBV19,CASSIGIGVGRNSPLHF,TGTGCCAGTAGTATAGGGATAGGTGTAGGCAGGAATTCACCCCTCCACTTT
14,TRBJ1-1,once,TRBD1,TRBV5-1,CASSLGTGGPEAFF,TGCGCCAGCAGCTTGGGGACAGGGGGCCCCGAAGCTTTCTTT
12,TRBJ2-1,many,-,TRBV12-3/TRBV12-4,CASSFQNNEQFF,TGTGCCAGCAGTTTCCAAAACAATGAGCAGTTCTTC
14,TRBJ2-7,-,-,TRBV7-9,CASSLEVQGLEQYF,TGTGCCAGCAGCTTAGAGGTGCAGGGACTCGAGCAGTACTTC
12,TRBJ1-5,once,-,TRBV18,CASSLRNQPQHF,TGTGCCAGCTCACTCCGCAATCAGCCCCAGCATTTT
15,TRBJ2-3,once,TRBD2,TRBV29-1,CSGAGGSLRGDTQYF,TGCAGCGGGGCGGGCGGGAGTCTCCGGGGAGATACGCAGTATTTT
14,TRBJ1-5,few,-,TRBV20-1,CSASSGDSNQPQHF,TGCAGTGCTAGTTCAGGGGATAGCAATCAGCCCCAGCATTTT
14,TRBJ2-3,-,-,TRBV9,CASSVAGSPDTQYF,TGTGCCAGCAGCGTAGCCGGGAGCCCAGATACGCAGTATTTT
15,TRBJ2-1,-,TRBD1,TRBV11-1,CASSLGQGGLDEQFF,TGTGCCAGCAGCCTCGGACAGGGCGGGTTGGATGAGCAGTTCTTC
12,TRBJ1-1,few,-,TRBV4-2,CASSQVQDEAFF,TGTGCCAGCAGCCAAGTTCAGGACGAGGCTTTCTTT
15,TRBJ1-2,-,-,TRBV15,CATSSGRDYLYGYTF,TGTGCCACCAGCAGCGGCAGGGATTATCTCTATGGCTACACCTTC
14,TRBJ2-7,-,-,TRBV6-2/TRBV6-3,CASSVSVSSYEQYF,TGTGCCAGCAGTGTGTCGGTCAGTTCCTACGAGCAGTACTTC
18,TRBJ1-5,-,-,TRBV28,CAPSTATGREYSNQPQHF,TGTGCCCCCTCGACCGCCACGGGACGTGAATATAGCAATCAGCCCCAGCATTTT
14,TRBJ2-3,-,-,TRBV19,CASSIAAEYDTQYF,TGTGCCAGTAGTATAGCAGCAGAATACGATACGCAGTATTTT
15,TRBJ1-2,once,TRBD1,TRBV2,CASSTQTGGLGGYTF,TGTGCCAGCAGCACACAGACAGGGGGCTTAGGAGGCTACACCTTC
13,TRBJ1-4,once,-,TRBV18,CASSRGTNEKLFF,TGTGCCAGCTCGAGGGGGACTAATGAAAAACTGTTTTTT
14,TRBJ2-7,-,TRBD1,TRBV23-1,CASSQSDRGREQYF,TGCGCCAGCAGTCAGAGCGACAGGGGGCGCGAGCAGTACTTC
13,TRBJ2-1,-,-,TRBV24-1,CATSERSSGEQFF,TGTGCCACCAGTGAGAGATCCAGTGGGGAGCAGTTCTTC
14,TRBJ1-4,-,-,TRBV2,CASSDPRFNEKLFF,TGTGCCAGCAGTGATCCCAGGTTTAATGAAAAACTGTTTTTT
11,TRBJ1-1,-,-,TRBV29-1,CSVGTNTEAFF,TGCAGCGTTGGGACAAACACTGAAGCTTTCTTT
17,TRBJ2-5,-,TRBD1,TRBV11-2,CASSLVRGPPRQETQYF,TGTGCCAGCAGCTTAGTTAGGGGGCCCCCCCGACAAGAGACCCAGTACTTC
13,TRBJ2-7,few,-,TRBV6-2/TRBV6-3,CASSYSQGNEQYF,TGTGCCAGCAGTTACTCCCAGGGAAACGAGCAGTACTTC
16,TRBJ1-1,few,-,TRBV14,CASSQGSFWGTTEAFF,TGTGCCAGCAGCCAAGGATCGTTTTGGGGTACCACTGAAGCTTTCTTT
16,TRBJ1-5,-,-,TRBV21-1,CASSKPTGTPNQPQHF,TGTGCCAGCAGCAAACCGACAGGTACCCCCAATCAGCCCCAGCATTTT
14,TRBJ2-5,-,-,TRBV11-3,CASSEDSGEETQYF,TGTGCCAGCAGCGAGGACAGCGGGGAAGAGACCCAGTACTTC
14,TRBJ2-7,-,TRBD1,TRBV3-1/TRBV3-2,CASSPRTGGYEQYF,TGTGCCAGCAGCCCCCGGACAGGGGGTTACGAGCAGTACTTC
14,TRBJ1-1,-,-,TRBV6-4,CASRSGHRNTEAFF,TGTGCCAGCAGATCGGGACACAGGAACACTGAAGCTTTCTTT